This record looks at one T cell receptor (beta chain) sequence and its context. This entry comes from a study of blood T cell repertoires in COVID-19. Study context: Acute and convalescent COVID-19 specimens originated in the United States, Italy and Spain.

Trimming took 1 base from V and 1 from J; bases not matched to a gene: 5. CDR1 and CDR2 from the germline V gene are GTSNPN and SVGIG (reference sequence). CDR3 length: 15 residues. Authors' methods: For nucleated cells, counts were estimated from reference gene primer amplification. Repertoires were generated with immunoSEQ multiplex PCR, while TCRdb's copy carries only in-frame clones and drops some. Clone size and V and J calls were adopted from that table, with D and trimming inferred from the DNA. The sample consists of under 35,000 clones, 85% of them appearing once. This receptor was obtained from a woman in her sixties or seventies with active COVID-19. Specimen: peripheral blood. The chain couples TRBV30 to TRBJ2-5, with 8 bases aligning to TRBD1. DNA for the CDR3: TGTGCCTGGAGTGGGGACAGGATTAGCCAAGAGACCCAGTACTTC. As protein: CAWSGDRISQETQYF. The variable domain in full, with the rest retrieved from reference TRBV30 and TRBJ2-5, is SQTIHQWPATLVQPVGSPLSLECTVEGTSNPNLYWYRQAAGRGLQLLFYSVGIGQISSEVPQNLSASRPQDRQFILSSKKLLLSDSGFYLCAWSGDRISQETQYFGPGTRLLVL.